This T cell receptor (beta chain) was captured in a study of response to subunit inactivated influenza vaccine. Germline values: CDR1 SQVTM, CDR2 ANQGSEA. The CDR3 totals 16 residues. V lost 0 bases to trimming and J lost 0 bases, with 12 bases between them. In its sample, this clonotype was seen many times. One entry per CDR3 protein results from TCRdb running MiXCR on the RT-PCR reads. The sample yields 630,000 or so distinct CDR3 sequences, around 14% seen once. The receptor's source is a man in his fifties or sixties who received an inactivated influenza vaccine. This material consisted of PBMCs from blood, taken about 13 days after vaccination. The J gene is TRBJ2-1, the V gene TRBV29-1; D unclear. In nucleotides, the CDR3 is TGCAGCGTTGAAGATATTGCGATAAGCTCCTACAATGAGCAGTTCTTC. This sequence encodes CSVEDIAISSYNEQFF.